These 19 T cell receptor beta chains came from one sample sequenced in a study of immune cell composition in non-small cell lung cancer. Sequencing was performed with immunoSEQ multiplex PCR; in TCRdb, only in-frame clones are kept and a portion is missing. The sample holds thousands of clones, around 76% seen once. Sequenced: lung tumor tissue. Receptors were obtained from a human donor with non-small cell lung cancer.

A single count supports this clone. V usage is TRBV5-1 and J usage is TRBJ2-1; TRBD1 is a possible D gene (6 bases). CDR3 length: 14 amino acids. The V gene lost 3 bases and the J gene lost 4 bases, with 11 bases spanning the gap. Per the germline V gene, CDR1 is SGHRS and CDR2 is YFSETQ. CDR3 nucleotides: TGCGCCAGCAGCTCGGGACAAGAATACAATGAGCAGTTCTTC. It yields the protein CASSSGQEYNEQFF.

The chain couples TRBV13 to TRBJ1-5; D call uncertain. Germline CDR1 is PRHDT and CDR2 is FYEKMQ (reference sequence). The CDR3 runs 14 residues. Trimming left V 4 bases short and J 2 bases short, with 9 bases between. The CDR3 DNA reads as TGTGCCAGCAGCTCCCGGTTCGGCAATCAGCCCCAGCATTTT. This translates into CASSSRFGNQPQHF.

The chain couples TRBV30 to TRBJ1-5; D not resolved. V was clipped by 1 base and J by 9 bases, with 16 bases between them. Germline V lookup: CDR1 GTSNPN, CDR2 SVGIG (reference sequence). The CDR3 length is 14 residues. The CDR3, as DNA: TGTGCCTGGAGTGATTACAGATCCCGTCTGCCCCAGCATTTT. It encodes CAWSDYRSRLPQHF.

This clone has just one count. The V gene is TRBV7-3, the J gene TRBJ2-5, with D possibly matching TRBD2 (7 bases). The V end lost 9 bases, the J end lost 2 bases, and 13 bases lay between the germline ends. Germline values: CDR1 SGHTA, CDR2 FQGTGA. The CDR3 contains 13 residues. The CDR3 protein is CASRGAGQETQYF. The CDR3 DNA follows: TGTGCCAGTCGGGGGGCAGGTCAAGAGACCCAGTACTTC.

The chain uses TRBV28 and TRBJ2-7, with 9 bases aligning to TRBD1. Trimming removed 6 bases from V and 6 bases from J; junction bases left unmatched: 9. This CDR3 spans 14 amino acids. Germline lookup yields CDR1 MDHEN and CDR2 SYDVKM. DNA for the CDR3: TGTGCCAGCAGAACGCCACAGGGGGCGACCGAGCAGTACTTC. Translating gives CASRTPQGATEQYF. Supplemented by reference TRBV28 and TRBJ2-7, the full variable domain reads DVKVTQSSRYLVKRTGEKVFLECVQDMDHENMFWYRQDPGLGLRLIYFSYDVKMKEKGDIPEGYSVSREKKERFSLILESASTNQTSMYLCASRTPQGATEQYFGPGTRLTVT.

The V gene is TRBV19, the J gene TRBJ2-3; a weak D match, TRBD1 (5 bases). The ends were cut back, 5 bases at V and 1 base at J, with 16 bases in the middle. Germline V gene lookup returns CDR1 LNHDA and CDR2 SQIVND (reference sequence). This CDR3 has 16 residues. CDR3 amino acids: CASSPDRGSGTDTQYF. In DNA, the CDR3 is TGTGCCAGTAGTCCGGATAGGGGCTCGGGCACAGATACGCAGTATTTT. Variable domain in full (rest from reference TRBV19 and TRBJ2-3): DGGITQSPKYLFRKEGQNVTLSCEQNLNHDAMYWYRQDPGQGLRLIYYSQIVNDFQKGDIAEGYSVSREKKESFPLTVTSAQKNPTAFYLCASSPDRGSGTDTQYFGPGTRLTVL.

The chain links TRBV18 to TRBJ2-7, with 12 bases identical to TRBD1. The germline CDR1 and CDR2 sequences are KGHSH and LQKENI. V lost 3 bases and J lost 6; bases outside the gene matches: 9. The CDR3 contains 16 residues. Written as DNA, the CDR3 is TGTGCCAGCTCACCGCGACCCGGGACAGGGGGCAGCGAGCAGTACTTC. It encodes CASSPRPGTGGSEQYF.

V usage is TRBV9 and J usage is TRBJ2-2; 8 bases agree with TRBD1. V was pared by 3 bases and J by 5 bases, with 6 bases of the junction left unmatched. This CDR3 is built from 15 residues. Germline-derived CDR1 and CDR2 are SGDLS and YYNGEE. The CDR3 reads CASSGGQGWTGELFF. In DNA, the CDR3 is TGTGCCAGCAGCGGAGGACAGGGCTGGACCGGGGAGCTGTTTTTT.

The CDR3 sequence is CAWNQGPGQGVREQYF. For the CDR3, the DNA is TGTGCCTGGAATCAGGGTCCTGGGCAGGGGGTCCGGGAGCAGTACTTC. This chain joins TRBV30 and TRBJ2-7, with TRBD1 matching over 7 bases. V lost 4 bases to trimming and J lost 7 bases; unmatched junction nucleotides: 19. Germline V gene sequence: CDR1 GTSNPN, CDR2 SVGIG (reference sequence). This CDR3 is built from 16 residues. The whole variable domain, remainder taken from reference TRBV30 and TRBJ2-7, is SQTIHQWPATLVQPVGSPLSLECTVEGTSNPNLYWYRQAAGRGLQLLFYSVGIGQISSEVPQNLSASRPQDRQFILSSKKLLLSDSGFYLCAWNQGPGQGVREQYFGPGTRLTVT.

The CDR3 loop is CAISDSGLSYEQYF. DNA of the CDR3: TGTGCCATCAGTGATAGCGGACTCTCCTACGAGCAGTACTTC. This chain joins TRBV10-3 and TRBJ2-7; tentatively, D is TRBD2 (6 bases). Trimming pared 3 bases from V and 0 bases from J, leaving 9 bases between. The CDR3 loop spans 14 amino acids. Germline CDR1 reads ENHRY; CDR2 reads SYGVKD.

The V and J genes are TRBV7-2 and TRBJ2-1; maybe TRBD1 (5 bases). The V gene lost 2 bases and the J gene lost 9 bases, with 14 bases spanning the gap. Germline CDR1 reads SGHTA; CDR2 reads FQGNSA. The CDR3 length is 14 residues. For the CDR3, the DNA is TGTGCCAGCAGCTTAAACAGGAACCTCGTTGAGCAGTTCTTC. Translating gives CASSLNRNLVEQFF.

This clone has a single count. Here the CDR3 reads CASSIEAGVPYEQYF. CDR3 bases: TGTGCCAGTAGTATTGAAGCGGGAGTCCCCTACGAGCAGTACTTC. The V and J genes are TRBV19 and TRBJ2-7; 8 nucleotides line up with TRBD2. Germline V gene data show CDR1 as LNHDA and CDR2 as SQIVND (reference sequence). V trimming: 3 bases; J trimming: 2 bases; junction bases outside the gene matches: 6. CDR3 length: 15 residues.

This clone was seen just once. The chain links TRBV6-5 to TRBJ1-1; D possibly corresponds to TRBD1 (5 bases). The germline CDR1 and CDR2 sequences are MNHEY and SVGAGI. The CDR3 loop spans 14 amino acids. Trimming removed 6 bases from V and 1 base from J, with 12 bases in between. This CDR3 reads CASSRREGNTEAFF. The CDR3 bases are TGTGCCAGCAGCCGCAGGGAAGGGAACACTGAAGCTTTCTTT.

This chain uses TRBV30 with TRBJ2-1, with a weak D call TRBD1 (6 bases). This CDR3 comprises 11 residues. The V and J ends lost 8 bases and 3 bases respectively, with 8 bases between them. Germline V gene sequence: CDR1 GTSNPN, CDR2 SVGIG (reference sequence). As DNA, the CDR3 is TGTGCCCACAGGGACTACAATGAGCAGTTCTTC. Translating gives CAHRDYNEQFF.

The chain carries TRBV30 and TRBJ2-7; 7 bases map to TRBD1. With 6 bases clipped from V and 0 bases from J, the junction kept 5 bases outside the gene matches. The CDR3 is 13 amino acids. From germline, CDR1 is GTSNPN and CDR2 SVGIG (reference sequence). The CDR3 nucleotides are TGTGCCTGCCGGACAGGACTCTCCTACGAGCAGTACTTC. It codes for CACRTGLSYEQYF.

The V and J genes are TRBV6-1 and TRBJ2-7, with D unclear. This CDR3 is 11 amino acids long. The germline V gene encodes CDR1 MNHNS and CDR2 SASEGT. V was clipped by 0 bases and J by 6 bases, with 3 bases between them. This chain's CDR3 is CASSEASEQYF. The CDR3 region has the DNA TGTGCCAGCAGTGAAGCTAGCGAGCAGTACTTC.

The genes are TRBV9 and TRBJ2-7; TRBD2 matches at 8 bases. The trim removed 0 bases at V and 5 bases at J, leaving 16 bases unmatched. Germline V gene sequence: CDR1 SGDLS, CDR2 YYNGEE. The CDR3 runs to 18 residues. In DNA form, the CDR3 reads TGTGCCAGCAGCGTAGCCCACGGGGGGACTAGTCTAACAGACGAGCAGTACTTC. The encoded protein is CASSVAHGGTSLTDEQYF.

The chain carries TRBV10-3 and TRBJ2-7; 7 nucleotides agree with TRBD1. This CDR3 spans 12 amino acids. Germline trimming cut 10 bases from V and 1 base from J; bases unmatched to any gene: 4. The germline CDR1 and CDR2 sequences are ENHRY and SYGVKD. CDR3 bases: TGTGCCACCAACAGGGGATCCTACGAGCAGTACTTC. This codes for CATNRGSYEQYF.

The CDR3 sequence: CASSSWGGGMYEQYF. The CDR3 DNA reads TGTGCCAGCAGCTCTTGGGGGGGAGGGATGTACGAGCAGTACTTC. The rearrangement links TRBV7-2 to TRBJ2-7; TRBD2 agrees at 7 bases. The CDR3 has 15 residues. Germline assignment: CDR1 SGHTA and CDR2 FQGNSA. Trimming removed 4 bases from V and 4 bases from J; junction bases left unmatched: 10.